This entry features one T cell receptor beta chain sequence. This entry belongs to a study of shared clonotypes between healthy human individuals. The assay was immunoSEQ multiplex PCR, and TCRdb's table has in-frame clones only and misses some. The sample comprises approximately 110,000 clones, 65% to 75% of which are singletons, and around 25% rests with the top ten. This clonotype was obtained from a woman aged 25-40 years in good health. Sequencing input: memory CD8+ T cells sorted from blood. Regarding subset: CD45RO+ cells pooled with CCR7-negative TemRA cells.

CDR3 sequence reads: CASRPDGGILYGYTF. The CDR3 DNA follows: TGTGCCAGCAGGCCGGACGGGGGAATCCTCTATGGCTACACCTTC. The genes are TRBV5-6 and TRBJ1-2; tentatively, D is TRBD1 (5 bases). This CDR3 comprises 15 residues. V was trimmed by 5 bases and J by 4 bases, leaving 18 bases between them. The V gene's germline CDR1 is SGHDT and CDR2 YYEEEE.